The TCR beta chain under discussion was sequenced for a study of cytotoxic CD8 clonotypes in ibrutinib-treated CLL. Turning to the study itself: Partial responses totalled approximately 25 and complete responses 2; after median around 72 months, roughly 14 remained remitted and around twelve progressed. Averaging across samples gave approximately 260,000 productive templates and approximately 87,000 productive rearrangements. The study's findings and limits: Baseline-level clonality went beyond age-matched healthy donors and moved in step with circulating CD8+ T-cell counts.

In the case of this clone: No antigen is known for it.

Clones were read by immunoSEQ multiplex PCR, and TCRdb kept only the in-frame ones, dropping some. Of approximately 84,000 clones listed, about 86% were seen once; the top ten hold 5.4%. Germline CDR1 reads SGDLS; CDR2 reads YYNGEE. The CDR3 contains 16 residues. V lost 4 bases and J lost 0; bases outside the gene matches: 5. Sequenced here: PBMCs, sampled before ibrutinib treatment. The rearrangement uses TRBV9 and TRBJ2-7; 12 bases map to TRBD2. The sequence came from a human donor with chronic lymphocytic leukemia. This chain's CDR3 is CASSPGLAGLSYEQYF. Here the CDR3 DNA reads TGTGCCAGCAGCCCGGGACTAGCGGGCCTCTCCTACGAGCAGTACTTC.